A selection of T cell receptor beta chains follows, all from one sample in a study of CD8+CD57+ T cells in acquired aplastic anemia. Each CDR3 protein gets one entry after TCRdb re-called the reads with MiXCR. In the table there are some 220,000 distinct CDR3 sequences, around 32% of which are singletons. The specimen was sorted CD4+, CD8+, or CD8+CD57+ T cells (not recorded which) from PBMCs. The origin of the receptors is a human donor in good health, serving as a control. CDR3s leave out the opening cysteine and the closing phenylalanine or tryptophan. D genes are given only for firm matches. Part of the rows lack a size; the others show once, few, many or a class for expanded clones.

abundance | j_gene | d_gene | v_gene | CDR3aa
. | TRBJ2-1 | . | TRBV29-1 | SVERREADTQF
. | TRBJ1-1 | . | TRBV20-1 | SGSVGGRGSEAF
. | TRBJ2-7 | TRBD2 | TRBV6-1 | ASTSGGTLSYEQY
. | TRBJ1-5 | . | TRBV7-2 | ASSLGAVGNQPQH
. | TRBJ2-7 | TRBD1 | TRBV11-1 | ASSHHPDRGLSYEQY
many | TRBJ1-3 | . | TRBV5-1 | ASSLNYGNTIY
many | TRBJ2-3 | . | TRBV7-2 | ASSLGGTDTQY
few | TRBJ2-7 | . | TRBV5-6 | ASSLIGMGGTYEQY
. | TRBJ1-1 | . | TRBV24-1 | ASSLNSGRLNTEAF
many | TRBJ1-1 | . | TRBV7-6 | ASSSDGSDTEAF
. | TRBJ2-7 | TRBD2 | TRBV11-1 | ASSTPGLAGEAEQY
. | TRBJ2-5 | TRBD2 | TRBV15 | ATSSGTSGSHDGTQY
. | TRBJ2-1 | . | TRBV3-1 | ASSGGMSSYNEQF
. | TRBJ1-4 | . | TRBV20-1 | STGAGNEKLF
. | TRBJ2-3 | TRBD1 | TRBV3-1 | ASRDWGQGASDTQY
. | TRBJ1-1 | . | TRBV6-2/TRBV6-3 | ASSYSFEKPNTEAF
many | TRBJ1-5 | . | TRBV15 | ATSRDRGYQPQH